This T cell receptor (beta chain) came from a study of blood T cell repertoires in COVID-19 (dated by TCRdb to the early 2020s). Looking at the study overall: Samples covering the acute and convalescent phases of COVID-19 were provided by collaborators in the United States, Italy and Spain. Deeply sampled blood TCRbeta repertoires from subjects exposed to, actively infected with, or recovered from COVID-19 were included in the dataset. Nearly every sample came with metadata listing a de-identified subject ID, COVID-19 status, age in years and sex. The repertoires were made available in a free public database intended to serve as a resource for research on the immune response to SARS-CoV-2. The samples were drawn from the first 160 participants of the ongoing ImmuneRACE study and from some 1,300 subjects provided by 6 global collaborators. HLA class I and class II types, where available, came from metadata supplied by the sample provider rather than from assay-based typing. The material from the prospective study consisted of cDNA or gDNA derived from T cells, B-cell-depleted T cells, or PBMCs. On the study overall, not on this receptor specifically: Clinical and demographic metadata were provided uncurated, with the amount varying by source and participant.

Whole blood was collected in K2EDTA tubes by collaborating institutions according to the institutions' own protocols. For TCRbeta analysis, collaborator samples were shipped as frozen whole blood, as isolated PBMCs, or as DNA extracted from either sample type. With respect to this clone: The antigen it recognizes is unknown. Per-base qualities were not stored, and no clone one base away is much larger.

CDR1 and CDR2 (LGHNA, YNFKEQ) derive from the germline V gene. Between the V and J ends, shortened by 0 bases and 6 bases respectively, the junction contains 11 bases. From cysteine to phenylalanine, the CDR3 is 14 amino acids long. Here the CDR3 DNA is all that survives: 42 bases in frame from base 1. TCRbeta CDR3 regions were amplified from genomic DNA by means of the immunoSEQ Assay, a bias-controlled multiplex PCR. Processing in the source paper ran as follows. Nucleated cell counts per sample were estimated from amplification of reference gene primers within the assay. Sequence reads were collapsed and filtered to measure the absolute abundance of every unique TCRbeta CDR3 rearrangement. Productive Simpson clonality was computed per sample as the square root of Simpson's diversity index over productive rearrangements. In its TCRdb copy, this immuneACCESS table keeps in-frame sequences only and misses some clones. Where compared with another copy, unresolved V genes explain less than half of these, and the others have no known cause. V and J calls and clone size are copied from that table; D and trimming were computed from the DNA. The sample contains roughly 200,000 clones, more than 80% of them found a single time. Together, the top ten hold 8.2% of the sample.

The V and J segments used are TRBV4-2 and TRBJ1-1, with the D gene not clear enough to name. This clonotype was obtained from a woman in her fifties or sixties with acute or convalescent COVID-19. The sample taken for sequencing was peripheral blood. The DNA sequence is as follows: TGTGCCAGCAGCCAAGATAGAAGTGTCGCTGAAGCTTTCTTT. It is translated as CASSQDRSVAEAFF.